This T cell receptor (beta chain) stems from a study of T-cell reconstitution after alpha-beta-depleted transplantation in children. Molecular barcoding with unique molecular identifiers was used for the TCRbeta library. Via MiXCR, TCRdb re-called the PCR reads, giving one row per CDR3 protein. The sample lists hundreds of thousands of distinct CDR3 sequences, about an eighth occurring once. General observations from the study: When one year had passed after transplant, most T-cell counts and diversity came from newly produced T cells. It was reported that alpha-beta T cells came from several hundred expanded graft clones (about two months after transplant). Diversity of TCRbeta at day 60 was high in some patients, arising from surviving recipient T cells and thymic progenitors.

The CDR3 is made up of 15 amino acids. Germline CDR1 is SGHRS and CDR2 is YFSETQ. V lost 2 bases and J lost 8, with 18 bases in between. As concerns this clonotype: Its antigen is as yet unknown.

This material consisted of PBMCs, taken before TCRalphabeta/CD19-depleted stem cell transplant. The sequence was collected from a girl aged 2-10 years with congenital amegakaryocytic thrombocytopenia, due to receive a stem cell transplant. V is TRBV5-1 and J is TRBJ2-3; D assignment may be TRBD1 or TRBD2 (5 bases each). The CDR3 coding sequence is TGCGCCAGCAGCTTCCGTGGGACCCCGATCACTACGCAGTATTTT. The encoded protein is CASSFRGTPITTQYF.